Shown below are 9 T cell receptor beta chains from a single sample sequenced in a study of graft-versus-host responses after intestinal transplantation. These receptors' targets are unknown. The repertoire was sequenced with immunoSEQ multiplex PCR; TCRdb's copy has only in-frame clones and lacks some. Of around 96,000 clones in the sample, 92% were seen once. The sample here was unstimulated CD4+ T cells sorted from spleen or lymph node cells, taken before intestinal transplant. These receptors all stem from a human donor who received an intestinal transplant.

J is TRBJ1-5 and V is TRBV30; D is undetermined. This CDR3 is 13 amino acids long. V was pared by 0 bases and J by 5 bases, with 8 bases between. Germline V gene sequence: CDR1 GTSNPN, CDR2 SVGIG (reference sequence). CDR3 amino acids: CAWSVRGDQPQHF. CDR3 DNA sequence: TGTGCCTGGAGTGTAAGAGGAGATCAGCCCCAGCATTTT. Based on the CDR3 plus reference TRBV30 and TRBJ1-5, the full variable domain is SQTIHQWPATLVQPVGSPLSLECTVEGTSNPNLYWYRQAAGRGLQLLFYSVGIGQISSEVPQNLSASRPQDRQFILSSKKLLLSDSGFYLCAWSVRGDQPQHFGDGTRLSIL.

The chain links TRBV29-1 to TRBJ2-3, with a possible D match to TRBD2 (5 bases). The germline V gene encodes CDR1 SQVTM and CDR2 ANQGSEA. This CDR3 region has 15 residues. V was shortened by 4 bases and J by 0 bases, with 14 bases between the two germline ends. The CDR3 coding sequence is TGCAGCGTTGCCGTACTAGAGCGGAGCACAGATACGCAGTATTTT. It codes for CSVAVLERSTDTQYF.

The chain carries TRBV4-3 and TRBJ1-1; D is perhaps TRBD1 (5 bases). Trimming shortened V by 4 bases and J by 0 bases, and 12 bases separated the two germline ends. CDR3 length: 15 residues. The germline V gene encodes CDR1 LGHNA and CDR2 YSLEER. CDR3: CASSRGGTLNTEAFF. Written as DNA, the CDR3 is TGCGCCAGCAGCCGCGGCGGGACTCTGAACACTGAAGCTTTCTTT.

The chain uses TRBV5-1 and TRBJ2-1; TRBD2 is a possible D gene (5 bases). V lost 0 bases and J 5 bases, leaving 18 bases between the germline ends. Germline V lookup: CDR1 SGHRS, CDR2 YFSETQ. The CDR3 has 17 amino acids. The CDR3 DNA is TGCGCCAGCAGCTTGGGTGTTGGTGTCTTCGGGGACAATGAGCAGTTCTTC. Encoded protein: CASSLGVGVFGDNEQFF.

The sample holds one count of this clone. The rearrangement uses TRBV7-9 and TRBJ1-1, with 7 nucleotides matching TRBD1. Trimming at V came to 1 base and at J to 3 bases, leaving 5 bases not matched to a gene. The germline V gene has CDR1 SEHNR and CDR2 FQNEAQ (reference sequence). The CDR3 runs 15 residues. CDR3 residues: CASSLGPGGYTEAFF. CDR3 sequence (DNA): TGTGCCAGCAGCTTAGGGCCAGGGGGGTACACTGAAGCTTTCTTT.

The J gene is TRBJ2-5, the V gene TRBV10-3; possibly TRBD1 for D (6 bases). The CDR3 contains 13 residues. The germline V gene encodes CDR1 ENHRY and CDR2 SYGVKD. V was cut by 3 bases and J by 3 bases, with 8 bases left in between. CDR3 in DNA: TGTGCCATCAGTGAACAGGGAGAAGAGACCCAGTACTTC. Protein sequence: CAISEQGEETQYF.

For the CDR3, the DNA is TGCGCCAGCAGCTTACGGACAGGGAAGGACACCGGGGAGCTGTTTTTT. Protein: CASSLRTGKDTGELFF. V and J are TRBV5-1 and TRBJ2-2; 8 nucleotides line up with TRBD1. The junction had 6 bases not matched to a gene; V was cut back by 2 bases and J by 3 bases. The germline V gene encodes CDR1 SGHRS and CDR2 YFSETQ. This CDR3 has 16 amino acids.

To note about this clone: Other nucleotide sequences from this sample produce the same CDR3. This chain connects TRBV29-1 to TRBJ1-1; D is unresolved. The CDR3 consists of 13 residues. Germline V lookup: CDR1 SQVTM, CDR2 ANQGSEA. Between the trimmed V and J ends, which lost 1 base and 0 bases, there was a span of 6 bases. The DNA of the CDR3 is TGCAGCGTTGAAGGCAGATTGAACACTGAAGCTTTCTTT. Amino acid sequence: CSVEGRLNTEAFF.

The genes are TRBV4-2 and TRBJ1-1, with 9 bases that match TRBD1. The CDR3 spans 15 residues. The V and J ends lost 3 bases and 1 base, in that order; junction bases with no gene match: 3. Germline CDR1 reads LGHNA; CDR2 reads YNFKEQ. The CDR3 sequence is CASSQEGQGNTEAFF. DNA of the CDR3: TGTGCCAGCAGCCAGGAGGGACAGGGGAACACTGAAGCTTTCTTT.